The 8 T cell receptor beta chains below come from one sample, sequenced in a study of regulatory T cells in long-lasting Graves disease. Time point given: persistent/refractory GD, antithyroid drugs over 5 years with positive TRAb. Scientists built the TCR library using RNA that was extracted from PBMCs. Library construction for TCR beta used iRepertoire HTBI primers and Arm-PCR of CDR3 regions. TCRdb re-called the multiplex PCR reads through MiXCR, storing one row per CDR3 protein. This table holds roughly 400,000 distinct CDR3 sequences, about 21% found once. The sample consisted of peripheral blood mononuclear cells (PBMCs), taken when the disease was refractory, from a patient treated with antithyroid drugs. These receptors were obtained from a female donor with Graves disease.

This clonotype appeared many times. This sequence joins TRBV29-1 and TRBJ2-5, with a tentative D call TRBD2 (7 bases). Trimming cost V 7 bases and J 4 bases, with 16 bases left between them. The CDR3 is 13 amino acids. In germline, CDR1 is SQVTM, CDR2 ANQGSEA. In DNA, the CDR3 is TGCAGCGAGGTGGCGGGGGCCGGAGAGACCCAGTACTTC. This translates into CSEVAGAGETQYF.

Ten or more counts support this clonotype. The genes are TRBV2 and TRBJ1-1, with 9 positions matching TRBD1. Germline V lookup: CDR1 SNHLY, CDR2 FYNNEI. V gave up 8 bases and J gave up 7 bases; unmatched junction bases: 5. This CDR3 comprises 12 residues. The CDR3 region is CASYTGGNEAFF. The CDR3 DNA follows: TGTGCCAGCTATACAGGGGGCAATGAAGCTTTCTTT.

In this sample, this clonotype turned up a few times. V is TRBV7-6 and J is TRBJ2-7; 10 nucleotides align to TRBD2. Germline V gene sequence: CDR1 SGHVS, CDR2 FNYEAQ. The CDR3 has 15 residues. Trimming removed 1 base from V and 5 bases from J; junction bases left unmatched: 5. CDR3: CASSLESAGGHEQYF. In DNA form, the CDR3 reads TGTGCCAGCAGCTTAGAGTCAGCGGGAGGGCACGAGCAGTACTTC.

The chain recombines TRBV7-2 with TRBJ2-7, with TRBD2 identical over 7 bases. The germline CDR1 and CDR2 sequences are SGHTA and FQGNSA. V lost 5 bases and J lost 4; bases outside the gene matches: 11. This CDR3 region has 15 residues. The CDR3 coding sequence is TGTGCCAGCAGCCCTAGGGGACTATTAGGTTACGAGCAGTACTTC. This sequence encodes CASSPRGLLGYEQYF.

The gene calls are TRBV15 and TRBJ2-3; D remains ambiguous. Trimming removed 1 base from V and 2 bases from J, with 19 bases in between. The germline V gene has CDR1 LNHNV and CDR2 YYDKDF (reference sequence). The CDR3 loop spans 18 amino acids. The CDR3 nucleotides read TGTGCCACCAGCAGAGTGGCCCGCCTAGGGCGGAACACAGATACGCAGTATTTT. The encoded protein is CATSRVARLGRNTDTQYF.

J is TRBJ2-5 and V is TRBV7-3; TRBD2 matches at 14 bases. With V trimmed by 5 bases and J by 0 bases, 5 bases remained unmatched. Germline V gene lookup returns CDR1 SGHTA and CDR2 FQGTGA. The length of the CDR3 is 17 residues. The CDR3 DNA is TGTGCCAGCAGCATGAGACTAGCGGGAGGGTACCAAGAGACCCAGTACTTC. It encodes CASSMRLAGGYQETQYF. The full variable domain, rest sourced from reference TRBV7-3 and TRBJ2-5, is GAGVSQTPSNKVTEKGKYVELRCDPISGHTALYWYRQSLGQGPEFLIYFQGTGAADDSGLPNDRFFAVRPEGSVSTLKIQRTERGDSAVYLCASSMRLAGGYQETQYFGPGTRLLVL.

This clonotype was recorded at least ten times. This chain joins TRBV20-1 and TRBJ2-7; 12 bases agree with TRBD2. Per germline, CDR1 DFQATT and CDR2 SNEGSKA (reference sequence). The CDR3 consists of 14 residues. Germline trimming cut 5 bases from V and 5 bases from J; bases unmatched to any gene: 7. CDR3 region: CSARLAGVLHEQYF. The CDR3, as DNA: TGCAGTGCTCGACTAGCGGGAGTCTTGCACGAGCAGTACTTC.

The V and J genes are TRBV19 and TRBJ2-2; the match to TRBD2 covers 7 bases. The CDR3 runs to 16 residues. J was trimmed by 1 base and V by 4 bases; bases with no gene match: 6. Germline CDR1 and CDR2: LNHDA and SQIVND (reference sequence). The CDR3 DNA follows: TGTGCCAGTAGTACCCTAGCGGTTAGGAACACCGGGGAGCTGTTTTTT. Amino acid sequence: CASSTLAVRNTGELFF.